This T cell receptor beta chain was recovered during a study of siplizumab effects on memory and regulatory T cells. General study findings and limits: Of the proliferating CD4+ or CD8+ clones, roughly 80-96% lacked a naive or memory phenotype that could be assigned.

Assays covered roughly 9.8 x 10^4 TCR templates per sample. Only in-frame clones appear in the TCRdb table, and some are missing; sequencing was by immunoSEQ multiplex PCR. This sample has about 27,000 clones, with 75% to 85% found just once. Germline CDR1 reads SGHKS; CDR2 reads YYEKEE (reference sequence). Trimming removed 5 bases at V and 0 bases at J, with 21 bases between. The CDR3 is 19 residues long. With regard to this clone: Its antigen remains unidentified.

The rearrangement uses TRBV5-5 and TRBJ2-6, with D uncertain. Sample: memory CD4+ T cells sorted from blood. The receptor comes from a human donor in good health. CDR3 protein: CASSSGPYRQGSGANVLTF. For the CDR3, the DNA is TGTGCCAGCAGTTCGGGCCCGTATCGCCAAGGCTCTGGGGCCAACGTCCTGACTTTC.